The next 8 T cell receptor beta chains were all read from a single sample in a study of shared clonotypes between healthy human individuals. The protocol was immunoSEQ multiplex PCR, while the TCRdb copy is restricted to in-frame clones and leaves out a portion. The sample contains 2,500,000 or so clones, over 85% of which appear only once. The sequencing input was naive CD4+ T cells sorted from blood. Subset denoted: CD45RA+ positively selected. The receptors originated from a man aged 18 to 30 in good health.

The V and J genes are TRBV10-3 and TRBJ2-7; TRBD1 matches 7 bases. The ends lost 4 bases at V and 5 bases at J; junction bases unmatched: 8. Germline V gives CDR1 ENHRY, CDR2 SYGVKD. CDR3 length: 14 amino acids. The CDR3 here is CAISVSTGTDEQYF. For the CDR3, the DNA is TGTGCCATCAGTGTTAGTACCGGGACAGACGAGCAGTACTTC.

This clone showed up just once. The chain is built from TRBV7-8 and TRBJ2-7; 7 bases fit TRBD2. In germline, CDR1 is SGHVS, CDR2 FQNEAQ. V was clipped by 5 bases and J by 0 bases; unmatched bases: 10. The CDR3 spans 16 residues. The CDR3 is CASSPYELASSYEQYF. In DNA form, the CDR3 reads TGTGCCAGCAGCCCCTATGAACTAGCGAGCTCCTACGAGCAGTACTTC.

This chain connects TRBV2 to TRBJ2-3; tentative D call: TRBD1 (6 bases). Deletions cut 5 bases from V and 0 bases from J, with 12 bases between. CDR1 SNHLY and CDR2 FYNNEI come from the germline V gene. There are 15 residues in the CDR3. Written as DNA, the CDR3 is TGTGCCAGCAGTCAGGGGCCACCGAGCACAGATACGCAGTATTTT. Translating gives CASSQGPPSTDTQYF.

This rearrangement joins TRBV5-1 to TRBJ2-5; no firm D call. The CDR3 is 13 amino acids. Germline assignment: CDR1 SGHRS and CDR2 YFSETQ. V was trimmed by 1 base and J by 5 bases, leaving 9 bases between them. Here the CDR3 DNA reads TGCGCCAGCAGCTTGTTAACCACGGAGACCCAGTACTTC. Its protein is CASSLLTTETQYF.

The rearrangement links TRBV4-1 to TRBJ1-3, with a possible D match to TRBD1 (5 bases). Per the germline V gene, CDR1 is MGHRA and CDR2 is YSYEKL. CDR3 size: 16 residues. V was pared by 4 bases and J by 3 bases, with 16 bases between. This CDR3 reads CASSPRDGVFGNTIYF. CDR3 in DNA: TGCGCCAGCAGCCCCCGGGACGGGGTATTTGGAAACACCATATATTTT.

V is TRBV5-1 and J is TRBJ1-1; D possibly corresponds to TRBD1 (6 bases). V was shortened by 6 bases and J by 0 bases, with 9 bases between the two germline ends. CDR1 is SGHRS and CDR2 is YFSETQ in the germline V gene. The CDR3 runs to 13 residues. CDR3 protein: CASKGELNTEAFF. DNA of the CDR3: TGCGCCAGCAAGGGGGAACTGAACACTGAAGCTTTCTTT.

The genes are TRBV7-2 and TRBJ2-5, with D unresolved. V shed 6 bases and J shed 11 bases, with 22 bases lying between them. The germline V gene has CDR1 SGHTA and CDR2 FQGNSA. The CDR3 runs 14 residues. CDR3 in amino acids: CASRPSGSGRRQYF. CDR3 coding DNA: TGTGCCAGCAGGCCCTCGGGCAGTGGTAGAAGGCAGTACTTC.

The chain is built from TRBV5-6 and TRBJ2-1; TRBD2 aligns across 10 bases. In germline, CDR1 is SGHDT, CDR2 YYEEEE. This CDR3 spans 19 amino acids. V lost 1 base and J lost 7; bases outside the gene matches: 17. CDR3 coding DNA: TGTGCCAGCAGCTTGAAACTAGCGGGATGGAGGGGGTCTCGGAATGAGCAGTTCTTC. The encoded protein is CASSLKLAGWRGSRNEQFF.